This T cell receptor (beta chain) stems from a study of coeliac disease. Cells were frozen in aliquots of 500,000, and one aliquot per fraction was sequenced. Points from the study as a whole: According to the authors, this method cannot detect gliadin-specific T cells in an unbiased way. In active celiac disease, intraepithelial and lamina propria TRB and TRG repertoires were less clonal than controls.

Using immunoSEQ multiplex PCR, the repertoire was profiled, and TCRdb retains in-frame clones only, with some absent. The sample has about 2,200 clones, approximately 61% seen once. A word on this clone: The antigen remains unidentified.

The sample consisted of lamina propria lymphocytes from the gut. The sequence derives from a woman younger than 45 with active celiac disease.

CDR3 sequence (DNA): TGTGCCAGCAGTTACCGCCCCGGGGGCTACACCTTC. It codes for CASSYRPGGYTF. This chain connects TRBV6-5 to TRBJ1-2, with unresolved D. CDR1 is MNHEY and CDR2 is SVGAGI in the germline V gene. CDR3 length: 12 amino acids. The V and J ends lost 2 bases and 8 bases respectively, with 9 bases between them.